One and the same sample provided the 9 T cell receptor beta chains below, sequenced in a study of T cell responses to AZD1222 COVID-19 vaccine. TCRdb's table, derived via immunoSEQ multiplex PCR, lists solely in-frame clones and lacks some. The sample contains approximately 120,000 clones, around 85% of which appear only once. The source material was peripheral blood, sampled 28 days after the second AZD1222 dose. The receptors originated from an adult who received the AZD1222 COVID-19 vaccine.

The chain couples TRBV6-1 to TRBJ1-1; 8 bases agree with TRBD1. V lost 4 bases, J lost 0 bases, and 13 bases stayed unmatched. In germline, CDR1 is MNHNS, CDR2 SASEGT. The CDR3 spans 18 residues. CDR3: CASSARAGTGGMNTEAFF. The CDR3 bases are TGTGCCAGCAGTGCTCGAGCAGGGACAGGAGGGATGAACACTGAAGCTTTCTTT.

This chain connects TRBV5-4 to TRBJ2-1, with D perhaps given as TRBD1 or TRBD2 (6 bases each). Per the germline V gene, CDR1 is SGHNT and CDR2 is YYREEE (reference sequence). This CDR3 has 17 residues. The V end lost 0 bases, the J end lost 2 bases, and 15 bases lay between the germline ends. CDR3 region: CASSLEGGWSPYNEQFF. CDR3 nucleotide sequence: TGTGCCAGCAGCTTGGAGGGGGGTTGGTCACCCTACAATGAGCAGTTCTTC.

The J gene is TRBJ2-5, the V gene TRBV13, with D uncertain. The CDR3 runs 16 residues. Germline loops: CDR1 PRHDT, CDR2 FYEKMQ (reference sequence). Trimming stripped 1 base from V and 4 bases from J, with 16 bases between. The DNA for the CDR3 is TGTGCCAGCAGCTTAGCGGGCGGCAGGCCGGGAGAGACCCAGTACTTC. Protein product: CASSLAGGRPGETQYF.

The rearrangement links TRBV5-6 to TRBJ1-4; 8 bases fit TRBD1. Trimming at V came to 4 bases and at J to 1 base, leaving 6 bases not matched to a gene. The CDR3 loop spans 16 amino acids. CDR1 and CDR2 (germline): SGHDT, YYEEEE. CDR3 nucleotide sequence: TGTGCCAGCAGCCCGGACAGGGTTGAAACTAATGAAAAACTGTTTTTT. It codes for CASSPDRVETNEKLFF.

The chain carries TRBV10-3 and TRBJ1-2; D is perhaps TRBD1 (5 bases). CDR3 length: 14 amino acids. V gave up 10 bases and J gave up 0 bases, with 15 bases separating them. Germline V lookup: CDR1 ENHRY, CDR2 SYGVKD. CDR3 DNA: TGTGCCACCCGTACAGGACCCCCTAACTATGGCTACACCTTC. This translates into CATRTGPPNYGYTF.

The J gene is TRBJ2-7, the V gene TRBV3-1 (or the pseudogene TRBV3-2); either TRBD1 or TRBD2 may supply D (5 bases each). The CDR3 has 13 residues. Looked up from germline, CDR1 is LGHDT and CDR2 is YNNKEL (reference sequence). V gave up 4 bases and J gave up 5 bases, with 12 bases separating them. The DNA of the CDR3 is TGTGCCAGCAGCCGGGCCGGGGCCGACGAGCAGTACTTC. This translates into CASSRAGADEQYF.

The V and J genes are TRBV3-1 (or the pseudogene TRBV3-2) and TRBJ1-3, with a possible D match to TRBD1 (6 bases). CDR1 is LGHDT and CDR2 is YNNKEL in the germline V gene (reference sequence). Trimming shortened V by 2 bases and J by 6 bases, and 20 bases separated the two germline ends. This CDR3 has 17 amino acids. DNA for the CDR3: TGTGCCAGCAGCCAATACCCGGAGGGGGACAATGAAAACACCATATATTTT. It translates to CASSQYPEGDNENTIYF.

The CDR3 protein is CASSPAWGVDYGYTF. The CDR3 DNA reads TGTGCCAGCAGCCCCGCTTGGGGGGTTGACTATGGCTACACCTTC. This chain links TRBV7-6 with TRBJ1-2; D is perhaps TRBD1 (5 bases). V lost 5 bases, J lost 3 bases, and 16 bases lay in between. Germline values: CDR1 SGHVS, CDR2 FNYEAQ. The length of the CDR3 is 15 residues.

The chain carries TRBV10-1 and TRBJ1-5; 9 bases fit TRBD1. This CDR3 spans 18 amino acids. The J segment lost 7 bases and the V segment lost 7 bases, leaving 20 bases of the junction unmatched. CDR1 is WNHNN and CDR2 is SYGVQD in the germline V gene (reference sequence). The DNA of the CDR3 is TGCGCCAGCACCGACCGGACGAGAGAGGACAGGGGCAGCCAGCCCCAGCATTTT. Its protein is CASTDRTREDRGSQPQHF.